This T cell receptor (beta chain) was recorded in a study of blood T cell repertoires in COVID-19. As for the study in general: Acute and convalescent COVID-19 samples came from the United States, Italy and Spain. T cells, B-cell-depleted T cells, or PBMCs provided the cDNA or gDNA that served as material.

The CDR3 runs to 17 residues. The V gene lost 1 base and the J gene lost 5 bases, with 20 bases spanning the gap. Germline values: CDR1 SGHTA, CDR2 FQGNSA. In the study's own analysis: Estimation of nucleated cell counts was performed using reference gene primer amplification. Method: immunoSEQ multiplex PCR; TCRdb's copy keeps in-frame clones and lacks some. That table furnishes V, J and clone size, whereas the DNA furnished D and trimming. The sample records 200,000 to 250,000 clones, roughly 80% being singletons. Sequencing input: peripheral blood. V gene TRBV7-2 combines with J gene TRBJ2-5; D might be TRBD1 (6 bases). This TCR derives from a man aged 25 to 45 with active or convalescent COVID-19. CDR3 bases: TGTGCCAGCAGCTTAGGAATAAGCAGGGGCAGTTGGGAGACCCAGTACTTC. Amino acids: CASSLGISRGSWETQYF.